Listed below are T cell receptor beta chains from one sample, sequenced in a study of human T cells and chemical hapten exposure. TCRdb passed the RACE reads through MiXCR, listing each CDR3 protein once. The sample includes some 90,000 distinct CDR3 sequences, about 8% seen only once; the top ten take 2.6%. The starting material was whole blood, obtained in connection with sensitization to the hapten diphenylcyclopropenone (DPC). Receptor source: a man between 35 and 55 years old with alopecia areata. Some clones in this sample may be carry-over from other donors' samples. CDR3s include the opening cysteine and the closing phenylalanine or tryptophan. Each record gives: V gene, J gene, clone size, D gene, CDR3 DNA, CDR3 protein. D genes are given only for firm matches. Size is omitted from some rows. Given values are once, few, many or a class for expanded clones.

V: TRBV27; J: TRBJ2-1; size: few; D: TRBD1; DNA: TGTGCCAGCAAACTAGGGGGCCTCCCTAGCAATGAGCAGTTCTTC; CDR3: CASKLGGLPSNEQFF
V: TRBV5-1; J: TRBJ1-1; size: many; D: TRBD1; DNA: TGCGCCAGCAGCCCAGCCGACAGGGTGGGCACTGAAGCTTTCTTT; CDR3: CASSPADRVGTEAFF
V: TRBV6-2/TRBV6-3; J: TRBJ2-3; size: .; D: .; DNA: TGTGCCAGCGCCAGATCCTCGGTTCCAGATACGCAGTATTTT; CDR3: CASARSSVPDTQYF
V: TRBV20-1; J: TRBJ1-1; size: many; D: TRBD1; DNA: TGCAGTGCTAGGTTTGGACAGGGGCCCACTGAAGCTTTCTTT; CDR3: CSARFGQGPTEAFF
V: TRBV2; J: TRBJ2-7; size: many; D: .; DNA: TGTGCCAGCACCTACGAGCAGTACTTC; CDR3: CASTYEQYF
V: TRBV28; J: TRBJ1-2; size: few; D: TRBD1; DNA: TGTGCCAGCAGAGATCAGGGGGACGGCTATGGCTACACCTTC; CDR3: CASRDQGDGYGYTF
V: TRBV10-3; J: TRBJ2-1; size: many; D: .; DNA: TGTGCCATCAGTGAAATACATGAGCAGTTCTTC; CDR3: CAISEIHEQFF
V: TRBV18; J: TRBJ1-6; size: few; D: .; DNA: TGTGCCAGCTCATCCCCACCGGGAGCGGAAGGGGCCCTCCACTTT; CDR3: CASSSPPGAEGALHF
V: TRBV12-5; J: TRBJ1-5; size: many; D: .; DNA: TGTGCTAGTGGTTTGGCACCGAGCAATCAGCCCCAGCATTTT; CDR3: CASGLAPSNQPQHF
V: TRBV3-1; J: TRBJ1-3; size: many; D: .; DNA: TGTGCCAGCAGTGGGACAAAAGGAAACACCATATATTTT; CDR3: CASSGTKGNTIYF
V: TRBV9; J: TRBJ2-7; size: few; D: .; DNA: TGTGCCAGCAGAACCCCTTACGAGCAGTACTTC; CDR3: CASRTPYEQYF
V: TRBV30; J: TRBJ2-7; size: .; D: .; DNA: TGTGCCTGGAGTGTAGGACAGCCGCTCGCCTACGAGCAGTACTTC; CDR3: CAWSVGQPLAYEQYF
V: TRBV13; J: TRBJ2-3; size: few; D: .; DNA: TGTGCCAGCAGCTTTCGGCTAGCGCCCACAGATACGCAGTATTTT; CDR3: CASSFRLAPTDTQYF
V: TRBV10-3; J: TRBJ2-1; size: few; D: .; DNA: TGTGCCATCAAGTCAGAGAATCTACTAGCCGTAAATGAGCAGTTCTTC; CDR3: CAIKSENLLAVNEQFF
V: TRBV7-2; J: TRBJ2-7; size: few; D: .; DNA: TGTGCCAGCAGCTCCCCCGGGACTCTAAACTACGAGCAGTACTTC; CDR3: CASSSPGTLNYEQYF
V: TRBV20-1; J: TRBJ1-2; size: .; D: TRBD1; DNA: TGCAGTGCTAGCCCAGAACCCGGACAGGGTGGGGGCTACACCTTC; CDR3: CSASPEPGQGGGYTF
V: TRBV29-1; J: TRBJ1-1; size: many; D: .; DNA: TGCAGCGTAGATGCGACAGGGAACACTGAAGCTTTCTTT; CDR3: CSVDATGNTEAFF
V: TRBV28; J: TRBJ2-3; size: many; D: TRBD2; DNA: TGTGCCAGCAGTCCCGCCGGGGGGGGCCGGGCAGATACGCAGTATTTT; CDR3: CASSPAGGGRADTQYF
V: TRBV12-3/TRBV12-4; J: TRBJ2-4; size: many; D: .; DNA: TGTGCCAGCAGTTTGAGTTTAGCCAAAAACATTCAGTACTTC; CDR3: CASSLSLAKNIQYF
V: TRBV5-1; J: TRBJ2-7; size: many; D: .; DNA: TGCGCCAGCAGGGACGCGGCAGTCAGTGAGCAGTACTTC; CDR3: CASRDAAVSEQYF
V: TRBV20-1; J: TRBJ2-3; size: medium-sized; D: TRBD2; DNA: TGCAGTGCCCAATACGTCGGGAGGGCCACAGATACGCAGTATTTT; CDR3: CSAQYVGRATDTQYF
V: TRBV12-3/TRBV12-4; J: TRBJ2-5; size: .; D: .; DNA: TGTGCCAGCACCGGGCCAGGAGAGACCCAGTACTTC; CDR3: CASTGPGETQYF
V: TRBV18; J: TRBJ2-3; size: .; D: .; DNA: TGTGCCAGCTCACCACTCCCGGGGACGGGAGACACAGATACGCAGTATTTT; CDR3: CASSPLPGTGDTDTQYF
V: TRBV6-2/TRBV6-3; J: TRBJ2-1; size: .; D: TRBD2; DNA: TGTGCCAGCAGTTACAGGATTAGCGGGAGCACTGAGCAGTTCTTC; CDR3: CASSYRISGSTEQFF
V: TRBV28; J: TRBJ2-3; size: .; D: TRBD2; DNA: TGTGCCAGCAGTACTAGCGGGAGGCTTAGCACAGATACGCAGTATTTT; CDR3: CASSTSGRLSTDTQYF
V: TRBV7-9; J: TRBJ1-4; size: many; D: TRBD1; DNA: TGTGCCAGCAGCTCCCCCCGGACAGGGGAGTGGGAAAAACTGTTTTTT; CDR3: CASSSPRTGEWEKLFF
V: TRBV10-3; J: TRBJ1-1; size: many; D: .; DNA: TGTGCCATCAGTGAGTTGTGGGGGGTCAGCACTGAAGCTTTCTTT; CDR3: CAISELWGVSTEAFF
V: TRBV27; J: TRBJ1-5; size: few; D: .; DNA: TGTGCCAGTAAACCGGCGGGGGGGAGCAATCAGCCCCAGCATTTT; CDR3: CASKPAGGSNQPQHF
V: TRBV20-1; J: TRBJ2-7; size: few; D: .; DNA: TGCAGTGCTAGAGACTTTACGACTACTATAACCTACGAGCAGTACTTC; CDR3: CSARDFTTTITYEQYF
V: TRBV29-1; J: TRBJ1-1; size: .; D: .; DNA: TGCAGCGTTGAGGAACAGGAGAACACTGAAGCTTTCTTT; CDR3: CSVEEQENTEAFF
V: TRBV6-1; J: TRBJ2-7; size: .; D: TRBD2; DNA: TGTGCCAGCAGTGAGCCCGGACTAGCGGCCTCCTACGAGCAGTACTTC; CDR3: CASSEPGLAASYEQYF
V: TRBV5-6; J: TRBJ2-3; size: few; D: .; DNA: TGTGCCAGCAGCGCGGACCGGATCTTTTTCACAGATACGCAGTATTTT; CDR3: CASSADRIFFTDTQYF
V: TRBV28; J: TRBJ2-7; size: many; D: TRBD2; DNA: TGTGCCAGCAGTCCAATTCTAGCGGGAAGGAGGGGGTACGAGCAGTACTTC; CDR3: CASSPILAGRRGYEQYF
V: TRBV28; J: TRBJ2-3; size: few; D: .; DNA: TGTGCCAGCCCCCCTCGACCGCACCTGGGCACAGATACGCAGTATTTT; CDR3: CASPPRPHLGTDTQYF
V: TRBV28; J: TRBJ2-2; size: .; D: .; DNA: TGTGCCAGCAGTTTATCAGTATTCACCGGGGAGCTGTTTTTT; CDR3: CASSLSVFTGELFF
V: TRBV20-1; J: TRBJ2-3; size: many; D: .; DNA: TGCAGTGCTAGAGGAGGGACTAGCACAGATACGCAGTATTTT; CDR3: CSARGGTSTDTQYF
V: TRBV20-1; J: TRBJ2-1; size: few; D: TRBD2; DNA: TGCAGTGCTAGAGGACTAGCGGGAGGGCAAGTGGATGAGCAGTTCTTC; CDR3: CSARGLAGGQVDEQFF
V: TRBV5-1; J: TRBJ2-1; size: .; D: .; DNA: TGCGCCAGCAGCGACCCTGGGGGCTACAATGAGCAGTTCTTC; CDR3: CASSDPGGYNEQFF
V: TRBV12-3/TRBV12-4; J: TRBJ2-1; size: few; D: TRBD2; DNA: TGTGCCAGCAGTTTTTTCGCGGGAGGACGCAATGAGCAGTTCTTC; CDR3: CASSFFAGGRNEQFF
V: TRBV5-1; J: TRBJ1-5; size: many; D: TRBD1; DNA: TGCGCCAGCAGGACAGGGGATGATAGCAATCAGCCCCAGCATTTT; CDR3: CASRTGDDSNQPQHF
V: TRBV5-6; J: TRBJ1-1; size: many; D: .; DNA: TGTGCCAGCAGCTTGATTGGGGTTGGGGCCATGAGTGGTGAAGCTTTCTTT; CDR3: CASSLIGVGAMSGEAFF
V: TRBV29-1; J: TRBJ2-3; size: .; D: TRBD1; DNA: TGCAGCGTTCCAGGGGGCCTTAGCACAGATACGCAGTATTTT; CDR3: CSVPGGLSTDTQYF
V: TRBV20-1; J: TRBJ2-3; size: .; D: TRBD2; DNA: TGCAGTGCTAGTAGCGGACTAGCGGCCCAGTTGGATACGCAGTATTTT; CDR3: CSASSGLAAQLDTQYF
V: TRBV20-1; J: TRBJ1-1; size: many; D: .; DNA: TGCAGTGCTACTTCCGGGGGGGACGAAGCTTTCTTT; CDR3: CSATSGGDEAFF
V: TRBV27; J: TRBJ2-2; size: few; D: TRBD2; DNA: TGTGCCAGCAGTTTAACAATCTTGAGCGGGAGGGCCTTTGGGACCGGGGAGCTGTTTTTT; CDR3: CASSLTILSGRAFGTGELFF
V: TRBV12-3/TRBV12-4; J: TRBJ1-4; size: few; D: .; DNA: TGTGCCAGCAGTTCCGATAATGAAAAACTGTTTTTT; CDR3: CASSSDNEKLFF
V: TRBV19; J: TRBJ1-5; size: many; D: TRBD1; DNA: TGTGCCAGTAGCCAGACAGGGACCCTAATCGAGAATCAGCCCCAGCATTTT; CDR3: CASSQTGTLIENQPQHF
V: TRBV12-3/TRBV12-4; J: TRBJ1-1; size: many; D: .; DNA: TGTGCCAGCAGTCGTGGGGTCCCTCAAGCTGAAGCTTTCTTT; CDR3: CASSRGVPQAEAFF
V: TRBV10-3; J: TRBJ2-3; size: many; D: TRBD2; DNA: TGTGCCATCAGTGGAACACCGGGACTAGCGGGAGAGGGTACGCAGTATTTT; CDR3: CAISGTPGLAGEGTQYF
V: TRBV6-2/TRBV6-3; J: TRBJ1-2; size: many; D: TRBD1; DNA: TGTGCCAGCTGGCTCGACAGGGATTATGGCTACACCTTC; CDR3: CASWLDRDYGYTF
V: TRBV5-4; J: TRBJ2-5; size: many; D: .; DNA: TGTGCCAGCAGCCGGATGGGCACAGGGATCCAAGAGACCCAGTACTTC; CDR3: CASSRMGTGIQETQYF
V: TRBV12-3/TRBV12-4; J: TRBJ2-6; size: .; D: .; DNA: TGTGCCAGCATATCGGGAGGGGCCAACGTCCTGACTTTC; CDR3: CASISGGANVLTF
V: TRBV20-1; J: TRBJ1-5; size: many; D: TRBD1; DNA: TGCAGTGCTAGGGAACAGGGGAGAGGCAATCAGCCCCAGCATTTT; CDR3: CSAREQGRGNQPQHF
V: TRBV6-6; J: TRBJ1-4; size: many; D: TRBD1; DNA: TGTGCCAGCAACCCAAATCGGGACAGAAATAATGAAAAACTGTTTTTT; CDR3: CASNPNRDRNNEKLFF
V: TRBV20-1; J: TRBJ1-6; size: many; D: .; DNA: TGCAGTGCTCTGAGGAACAGGGACCAATCACCCCTCCACTTT; CDR3: CSALRNRDQSPLHF
V: TRBV7-9; J: TRBJ2-1; size: .; D: .; DNA: TGTGCCAGCAGCCCGAGGGGTAGCCGTTCCTACAATGAGCAGTTCTTC; CDR3: CASSPRGSRSYNEQFF
V: TRBV7-2; J: TRBJ2-1; size: many; D: TRBD2; DNA: TGTGCCAGCAGCCCGGGACTAAATCGGGAGCAGTTCTTC; CDR3: CASSPGLNREQFF
V: TRBV15; J: TRBJ1-1; size: many; D: .; DNA: TGTGCCACCAGCGGGATGATCACGCGGGATAACACTGAAGCTTTCTTT; CDR3: CATSGMITRDNTEAFF
V: TRBV20-1; J: TRBJ2-3; size: .; D: .; DNA: TGCAGTGGTAGGGAGAGGACCAGCACAGATACGCAGTATTTT; CDR3: CSGRERTSTDTQYF